This TCR beta chain was found in a study of OX40 agonist ivuxolimab in advanced cancers. Overall study context: All patients had ivuxolimab intravenously every 2 weeks at 0.01 to 10 mg/kg. Among those enrolled, mean age was approximately 62 years (range about 23 to 90) and less than 90% were male.

This CDR3 is built from 15 residues. V was pared by 5 bases and J by 0 bases, with 13 bases between. CDR1 is SGHTA, CDR2 FQGNSA, per germline. Autoimmune disease history or systemic immunosuppression barred patients. Repertoires were generated with immunoSEQ multiplex PCR, while TCRdb's copy carries only in-frame clones and drops some. The data hold approximately 94,000 clones, with around 80% observed a single time. The chain links TRBV7-2 to TRBJ1-2; D is undetermined. The sequencing here drew on CD4+ or CD8+ T cells sorted from blood, taken in a trial of the OX40 agonist ivuxolimab. The receptor was isolated from an adult with an advanced solid tumor such as melanoma, head and neck, liver or kidney cancer. The CDR3 spells CASSPRAATNYGYTF. The CDR3 nucleotides read TGTGCCAGCAGCCCCCGGGCAGCCACTAACTATGGCTACACCTTC.